This passage covers 22 T cell receptor beta chains from one sample sequenced in a study of early T cells in non-severe SARS-CoV-2 infection (dated by TCRdb to about 2021). The library relied on 5' RACE. Sequencing was carried out with a NextSeq 500. TCRdb handled the public reads itself, with Q25 trimming in fastp and clone calling in MiXCR, and kept productive beta chains. Rows are combined by CDR3 protein, so each entry shows the most common genes and DNA. This sample is represented by 35,000 to 40,000 distinct CDR3 sequences; 3.5% to 5% of them were singletons. The ten biggest clones cover around 16% of the sample. The sample consisted of whole blood. Source of these receptors: an adult who was a healthcare worker with PCR-confirmed SARS-CoV-2 infection or an uninfected control (not recorded which).

This clonotype was found many times. This chain links TRBV15 with TRBJ1-2; perhaps TRBD1 as D (6 bases). Germline assignment: CDR1 LNHNV and CDR2 YYDKDF (reference sequence). This CDR3 has 15 amino acids. V was cut by 2 bases and J by 8 bases, with 18 bases left in between. The CDR3 nucleotides are TGTGCCACCAGCAGACTTGCAGGGGCAGGCCGGGGCTACACCTTC. Translated: CATSRLAGAGRGYTF.

This clonotype was recorded at least ten times. This chain links TRBV20-1 with TRBJ1-1; 7 bases agree with TRBD1. V lost 3 bases, J lost 7 bases, and 14 bases stayed unmatched. CDR1 and CDR2 from the germline V gene are DFQATT and SNEGSKA (reference sequence). The CDR3 sequence is 15 residues long. CDR3 in amino acids: CSARQYRGVSFEAFF. CDR3 DNA: TGCAGTGCTAGGCAGTACAGGGGCGTGTCCTTTGAAGCTTTCTTT.

The chain recombines TRBV5-1 with TRBJ1-1, with D possibly matching TRBD1 (6 bases). The CDR3 sequence is 14 residues long. V gave up 0 bases and J gave up 2 bases, with 8 bases separating them. From germline, CDR1 is SGHRS and CDR2 YFSETQ. Here the CDR3 reads CASSLGDTNTEAFF. The CDR3, as DNA: TGCGCCAGCAGCTTGGGGGACACTAACACTGAAGCTTTCTTT.

This clonotype was picked up many times. V usage is TRBV27 and J usage is TRBJ2-5; TRBD2 aligns across 11 bases. The V gene's germline CDR1 is MNHEY and CDR2 SMNVEV (reference sequence). The CDR3 has 16 residues. The J segment lost 2 bases and the V segment lost 3 bases, leaving 5 bases of the junction unmatched. CDR3 residues: CASSFTSGGLQETQYF. The CDR3 DNA reads TGTGCCAGCAGTTTCACTAGCGGGGGACTTCAAGAGACCCAGTACTTC.

This clonotype was detected ten times or more. This rearrangement joins TRBV28 to TRBJ2-2; 7 nucleotides align to TRBD1. J lost 6 bases, V lost 4 bases, and 5 bases had no gene match. Germline CDR1 MDHEN, CDR2 SYDVKM. There are 14 residues in the CDR3. The CDR3 loop is CASSSPGQSGELFF. The CDR3 nucleotides read TGTGCCAGCAGTTCCCCGGGACAGTCCGGGGAGCTGTTTTTT.

This clonotype was recorded at least ten times. The rearrangement links TRBV12-3 or TRBV12-4 to TRBJ2-5, with 9 bases matching TRBD2. This CDR3 has 15 amino acids. Trimming took 5 bases from V and 3 from J; bases not matched to a gene: 7. CDR3 residues: CASSEAGGQEETQYF. The CDR3, as DNA: TGTGCCAGCAGTGAAGCGGGGGGCCAGGAAGAGACCCAGTACTTC.

This chain connects TRBV12-3 or TRBV12-4 to TRBJ2-1, with no clear D. Trimming shortened V by 8 bases and J by 1 base, and 9 bases separated the two germline ends. The CDR3 is 13 residues long. CDR3 sequence (DNA): TGTGCCAGCCGCCCGAAATCCTACAATGAGCAGTTCTTC. Protein: CASRPKSYNEQFF.

This clonotype was recorded at least ten times. The V call is TRBV7-8, the J call TRBJ2-1, with 8 bases matching TRBD1. CDR3 length equals 15 residues. V shed 3 bases and J 8 bases; nucleotides not matched to a gene: 9. The germline gives CDR1 SGHVS, CDR2 FQNEAQ. The CDR3 DNA reads as TGTGCCAGCAGCTTCAGGACAGGGAGTGGAGATGAGCAGTTCTTC. It is translated as CASSFRTGSGDEQFF.

This clonotype was counted many times. This sequence joins TRBV11-3 and TRBJ2-1; D ambiguous. Trimming removed 5 bases from V and 10 bases from J, with 15 bases in between. This CDR3 contains 13 residues. Germline CDR1 and CDR2: SGHNT and YENEEA. For the CDR3, the DNA is TGTGCCAGCAGCCCCGGGCCTGGTCGGGAGCAGTTCTTC. Translated: CASSPGPGREQFF. Variable domain in full (rest from reference TRBV11-3 and TRBJ2-1): EAGVVQSPRYKIIEKKQPVAFWCNPISGHNTLYWYLQNLGQGPELLIRYENEEAVDDSQLPKDRFSAERLKGVDSTLKIQPAELGDSAVYLCASSPGPGREQFFGPGTRLTVL.

This clonotype came up a few times. This chain uses TRBV3-1 with TRBJ2-7; D may be TRBD2 (5 bases). V was cut by 1 base and J by 6 bases, with 7 bases left in between. The CDR3 sequence is 12 residues long. The germline gives CDR1 LGHDT, CDR2 YNNKEL (reference sequence). The CDR3 coding sequence is TGTGCCAGCAGCCAAGGAGGGCGCGAGCAGTACTTC. Its protein product is CASSQGGREQYF.

This clonotype was detected many times. This sequence joins TRBV7-3 and TRBJ1-5; D unresolved. Germline lookup yields CDR1 SGHTA and CDR2 FQGTGA. V lost 7 bases to trimming and J lost 6 bases, with 10 bases between them. The CDR3 totals 12 residues. The CDR3 loop is CASIQGCQPQHF. The CDR3 DNA is TGTGCCAGCATTCAAGGTTGTCAGCCCCAGCATTTT.

There are many counts of this clonotype. The V gene is TRBV6-1, the J gene TRBJ2-3, with 15 bases that match TRBD2. Trimming removed 6 bases from V and 6 bases from J; junction bases left unmatched: 4. The CDR3 totals 15 residues. The germline V gene encodes CDR1 MNHNS and CDR2 SASEGT. The CDR3 reads CASRGLAGGRDTQYF. The CDR3 coding sequence is TGTGCCAGCAGGGGACTAGCGGGGGGCAGGGATACGCAGTATTTT.

There are many counts of this clonotype. The chain employs TRBV30 and TRBJ1-1; D gene unclear. The CDR3 covers 12 residues. Germline CDR1 reads GTSNPN; CDR2 reads SVGIG (reference sequence). Trimming removed 3 bases at V and 1 base at J, with 6 bases between. CDR3 sequence (DNA): TGTGCCTGGAGGCAAGAGAACACTGAAGCTTTCTTT. Amino acid sequence: CAWRQENTEAFF.

This clonotype came up many times. The rearrangement links TRBV20-1 to TRBJ2-1; TRBD2 aligns across 10 bases. V shed 4 bases and J 4 bases; nucleotides not matched to a gene: 7. The CDR3 sequence is 15 residues long. CDR1 is DFQATT and CDR2 is SNEGSKA in the germline V gene (reference sequence). This CDR3 reads CSATTTSGVYNEQFF. Written as DNA, the CDR3 is TGCAGTGCTACAACTACTAGCGGGGTTTACAATGAGCAGTTCTTC.

This clonotype was seen many times. This chain joins TRBV29-1 and TRBJ2-3; D is possibly TRBD1 (5 bases). CDR3 length: 13 residues. Trimming removed 5 bases at V and 5 bases at J, with 14 bases between. Germline CDR1 is SQVTM and CDR2 is ANQGSEA. The CDR3 is CSVIRELGDTQYF. The CDR3 bases are TGCAGCGTTATCAGGGAATTAGGAGATACGCAGTATTTT.

This chain connects TRBV7-9 to TRBJ2-3; tentatively, D is TRBD2 (5 bases). Germline V CDR1 and CDR2: SEHNR, FQNEAQ (reference sequence). The CDR3 extends over 16 amino acids. V dropped 5 bases and J dropped 0 bases, with 15 bases sitting between them. CDR3 nucleotide sequence: TGTGCCAGCAGCGCCCCCGTGACTACCAGCACAGATACGCAGTATTTT. It codes for CASSAPVTTSTDTQYF.

The chain employs TRBV5-1 and TRBJ1-1; tentatively, D is TRBD1 (6 bases). Germline V lookup: CDR1 SGHRS, CDR2 YFSETQ. The V end was cut by 1 base, the J end by 8 bases, with 18 bases between. There are 15 residues in the CDR3. The CDR3 spells CASSLTTGPPEEAFF. Written as DNA, the CDR3 is TGCGCCAGCAGCTTGACCACAGGGCCCCCCGAGGAAGCTTTCTTT. The complete variable domain, with remaining parts taken from reference TRBV5-1 and TRBJ1-1, reads KAGVTQTPRYLIKTRGQQVTLSCSPISGHRSVSWYQQTPGQGLQFLFEYFSETQRNKGNFPGRFSGRQFSNSRSEMNVSTLELGDSALYLCASSLTTGPPEEAFFGQGTRLTVV.

The J gene is TRBJ1-1, the V gene TRBV10-3; TRBD1 is a possible D gene (5 bases). Germline V gene sequence: CDR1 ENHRY, CDR2 SYGVKD. Trimming shortened V by 5 bases and J by 1 base, and 8 bases separated the two germline ends. The CDR3 is 13 amino acids. The CDR3 is CAISLGANTEAFF. The CDR3 DNA is TGTGCCATCAGTCTAGGGGCGAACACTGAAGCTTTCTTT.

The J gene is TRBJ2-1, the V gene TRBV3-1; D might be TRBD2 (5 bases). Per the germline V gene, CDR1 is LGHDT and CDR2 is YNNKEL (reference sequence). V shed 0 bases and J shed 4 bases, with 10 bases lying between them. The CDR3 consists of 15 residues. The CDR3, as DNA: TGTGCCAGCAGCCAAGACACGGGGAGTTACAATGAGCAGTTCTTC. Amino acids: CASSQDTGSYNEQFF.

This clonotype was detected many times. Here the CDR3 DNA reads TGTGCCTGGAGTGTACGCACCGGGGAGCTGTTTTTT. Amino acid sequence: CAWSVRTGELFF. V gene TRBV30 combines with J gene TRBJ2-2; no clear D gene. V lost 0 bases and J lost 4, with 3 bases in between. Germline CDR1 is GTSNPN and CDR2 is SVGIG (reference sequence). This CDR3 comprises 12 residues.

A word on this clonotype: This may be a read error: a much more frequent sequence differs by one nucleotide. The gene calls are TRBV24-1 and TRBJ2-1; tentative D call: TRBD2 (5 bases). The CDR3 is 12 residues long. Germline values: CDR1 KGHDR, CDR2 SFDVKD. The CDR3 coding sequence is TGTACCACCAGTGGAACGGGAAATGAGCAGTTCTTC. Protein: CTTSGTGNEQFF.

This chain joins TRBV12-5 and TRBJ2-5, with TRBD2 matching 9 bases. CDR1 LGHNT and CDR2 FRNRAP come from the germline V gene. The V gene end was trimmed by 5 bases and the J gene end by 1 base; junction bases not matched to a gene: 8. There are 16 residues in the CDR3. CDR3 nucleotide sequence: TGTGCTAGTGGTCCAGTAGCGGGGGCCGCCCAAGAGACCCAGTACTTC. Translated, it gives CASGPVAGAAQETQYF.